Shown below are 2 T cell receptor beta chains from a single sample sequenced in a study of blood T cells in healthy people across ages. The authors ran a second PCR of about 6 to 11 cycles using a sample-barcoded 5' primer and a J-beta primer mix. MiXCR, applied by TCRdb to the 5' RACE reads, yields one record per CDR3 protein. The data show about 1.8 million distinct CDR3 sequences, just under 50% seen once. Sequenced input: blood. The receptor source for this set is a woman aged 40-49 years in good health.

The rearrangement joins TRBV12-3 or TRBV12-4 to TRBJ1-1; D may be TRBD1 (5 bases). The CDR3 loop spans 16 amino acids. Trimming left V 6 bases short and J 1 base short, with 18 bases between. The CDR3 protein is CASRPRDGLGNTEAFF. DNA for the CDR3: TGTGCCAGCAGACCCCGGGACGGCCTGGGGAACACTGAAGCTTTCTTT.

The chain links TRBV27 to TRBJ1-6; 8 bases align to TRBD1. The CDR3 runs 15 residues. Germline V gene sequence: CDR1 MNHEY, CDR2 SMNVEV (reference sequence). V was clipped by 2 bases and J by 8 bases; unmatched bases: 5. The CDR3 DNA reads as TGTGCCAGCAGTTTAAGCGGACAGGGTGATTCACCCCTCCACTTT. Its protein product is CASSLSGQGDSPLHF.